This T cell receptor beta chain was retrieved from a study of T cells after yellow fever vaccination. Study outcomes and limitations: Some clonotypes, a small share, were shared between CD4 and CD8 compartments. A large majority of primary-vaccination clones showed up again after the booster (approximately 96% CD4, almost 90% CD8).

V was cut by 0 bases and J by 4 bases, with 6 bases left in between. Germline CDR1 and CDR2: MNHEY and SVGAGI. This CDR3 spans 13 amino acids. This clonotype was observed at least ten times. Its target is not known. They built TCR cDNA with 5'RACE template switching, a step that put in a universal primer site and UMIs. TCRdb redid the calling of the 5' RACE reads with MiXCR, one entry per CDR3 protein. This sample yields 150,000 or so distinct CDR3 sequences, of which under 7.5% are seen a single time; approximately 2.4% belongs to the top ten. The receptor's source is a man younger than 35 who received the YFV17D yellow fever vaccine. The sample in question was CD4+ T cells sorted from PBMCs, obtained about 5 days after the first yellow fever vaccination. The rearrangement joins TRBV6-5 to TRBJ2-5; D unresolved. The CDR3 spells CASSYSLGETQYF. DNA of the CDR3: TGTGCCAGCAGTTACTCGTTAGGAGAGACCCAGTACTTC.